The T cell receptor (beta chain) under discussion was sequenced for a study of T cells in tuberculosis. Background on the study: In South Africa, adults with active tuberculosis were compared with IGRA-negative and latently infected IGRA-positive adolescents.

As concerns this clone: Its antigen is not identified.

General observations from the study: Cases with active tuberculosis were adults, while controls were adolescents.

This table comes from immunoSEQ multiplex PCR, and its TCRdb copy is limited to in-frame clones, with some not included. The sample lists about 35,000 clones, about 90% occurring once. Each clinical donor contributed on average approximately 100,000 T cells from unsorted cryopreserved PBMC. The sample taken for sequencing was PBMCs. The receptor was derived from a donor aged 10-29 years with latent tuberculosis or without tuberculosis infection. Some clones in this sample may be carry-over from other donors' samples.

The CDR3 spells CASSLYVASHYEQYF. CDR3 sequence (DNA): TGTGCCAGCAGTTTGTACGTAGCGAGCCACTACGAGCAGTACTTC. V is TRBV7-2 and J is TRBJ2-7; possible D gene TRBD2, 5 bases. V lost 6 bases and J 3 bases, leaving 18 bases between the germline ends. Germline V gene sequence: CDR1 SGHTA, CDR2 FQGNSA. The CDR3 is 15 amino acids.